Below, one T cell receptor beta chain is given with its context. Its antigen has not been determined. One base away there is no much larger clone; base qualities are not given. V is shortened by 6 bases, J by 0 bases, and the region joining them spans 13 bases. The CDR3 contains 15 residues, cysteine and phenylalanine counted. The retained sequence is limited to the CDR3, 45 bases, with the frame set at the first base. CDR1 and CDR2 are read off the germline V gene (reference sequence) as LNHDA and SQIVND. The entry originates in a study of identical twins (dated by TCRdb to the mid-2010s). Background for the entire study: The study deep-sequenced TCR alpha and beta repertoires from monozygotic twins, unrelated adults of various ages and cord blood to test whether fetal clonotypes persist. To rule out contamination, replicate twin experiments were performed at different times with different library preparation protocols. The paper's findings and limits, for the study overall: Abundant cord blood beta clonotypes had fewer insertions, young adult naive repertoires showed a similar but weaker trend, and memory repertoires showed no such trend. In monozygotic twins, out-of-frame TCR alpha sharing was systematically underestimated by recombination models, although the models agreed with sharing between unrelated individuals. Compared with coincidental sharing between unrelated individuals, out-of-frame TCR alpha sequences shared between twins showed an excess of sequences with low generation probability. Zero-insertion analyses could be partly confounded by invariant T cells such as MAIT and iNKT, although diverse VJ usage argued against such confounding for most clonotypes. Conclusions relied on cross-sectional statistical analysis, since the same donors could not be followed over many years. In beta out-of-frame sequences, excess twin sharing was weaker, because having fewer shared sequences lowered the signal-to-noise ratio.

Only healthy Caucasian donors were included. The twin cohort consisted of three pairs of female monozygotic twins, all aged about 18 to 29 years. Peripheral blood mononuclear cells were used as the source from which RNA for TCR libraries was isolated. Library preparation used 5' RACE. Sequencer: Illumina HiSeq 2000. A universal primer binding site was added through template switching, and the final cDNA carried a unique molecular identifier so that TCR cDNA molecules could be counted accurately. First-strand cDNA for TCR alpha and beta chains was synthesized from specific primers in the conserved constant-segment region. To control for contamination, every cDNA library was double barcoded, receiving both a SMART-Mk sample barcode and Illumina barcodes. TruSeq adapter sequences and Illumina sample barcodes were added in two successive PCR steps. The Illumina HiSeq platform was used with custom primers to sequence TCR alpha and beta cDNA libraries. The published analysis was carried out like this. MiGEC was used to process raw reads and extract unique molecular identifiers, and MiXCR was used to find CDR3 positions. Recombination models were inferred per individual with the repgenHMM and IGoR tools using an EM algorithm. Shared clonotypes were analyzed with the tcR package in R, and sharing was normalized by the product of cloneset sizes. To study raw recombination free of thymic and clonal selection effects, out-of-frame nonproductive sequences were analyzed. TCRdb trimmed the raw reads at Q25, called clones with MiXCR and kept productive beta chains. Rows with one shared CDR3 protein collapse into an entry with the most common genes and DNA. In this record, the V and J calls reflect TCRdb's handling and not the investigators' own analysis. The sample yields just under 650,000 distinct CDR3 sequences; just over 7% were counted once. Together, the top ten hold roughly 1.6% of the sample.

These data also featured in a second study, about yellow fever vaccine responses in identical twins. Drawing on the second study: The T cell response to vaccination in identical twins was reported by the authors to appear partly convergent and partly personalized. The study precisely tracked vaccine-responding T cell clones in identical twins.

The sample taken for sequencing was PBMCs. The receptor chain draws on TRBV19 and TRBJ2-3; TRBD1 could be the D gene, as 6 bases match. The receptor was isolated from a woman aged 18-29 years in good health. At the DNA level, the sequence is TGTGCCAGTAGGAACCGGGACATAAGCACAGATACGCAGTATTTT. This yields the protein CASRNRDISTDTQYF.